The entry below describes one TCR beta chain. Its antigen is not yet known. The record has no base qualities; no much larger clone is one base away. The data originate from a study of shared clonotypes between healthy human individuals (dated by TCRdb to about 2020). Regarding the complete study: A couple of women and a few men aged 18 to 49 years were included in the cohort. Per donor, three plates each were used for CD4 naive and CD4 memory, two for CD8 naive, and one for CD8 memory. To increase sequencing depth and limit assay-specific biases, different laboratories used diverse techniques to prepare libraries and sequence TCR repertoires. Blood TCR repertoires of about 5 healthy adults were deeply sequenced to estimate repertoire size and the extent of clonotype sharing between individuals. Leukapheresis yielded between about 0.94 and 9 billion PBMCs per donor. What the work shows at the level of the full study, not this receptor alone: Only blood was sampled, and tissue TCR repertoires likely differ from those in blood. Based on pairwise subsampling, the degree of clonotype sharing among donors was expected to be affected by sequencing depth. The genetic and exposure-history diversity represented was limited by the small number of donors. Compared with non-shared clonotypes, clonotypes shared by all four sorted-subset donors had higher generation probabilities. Naive subsets generally had larger estimated clonotype richness than memory subsets. About 5% of naive CD4, roughly 3.5% of naive CD8, approximately 2% of memory CD4, and about 0.4% of memory CD8 clonotypes were shared across a few donors. Even with the large sequencing depth, rarefaction of the sorted-subset datasets indicated that sequencing was incomplete.

The germline V gene (reference sequence) gives CDR1 as LNHDA and CDR2 as SQIVND. Cut back by 3 bases and 4 bases, the V and J ends lie 10 bases apart. The CDR3 goes from the cysteine to the phenylalanine over 14 residues. Just CDR3 DNA is preserved here, 42 bases in frame from base 1. The donors were healthy, HIV-negative adults who had no recently reported acute infections or vaccinations. Only Caucasian adults living in Nashville, Tennessee, USA were represented among the donors. CD4+ T cells were enriched through magnetic negative selection, after which naive cells were positively selected on CD45RA and the remaining negative fraction served as the memory subset. After blood collection by leukapheresis, PBMCs were isolated using Ficoll-Histopaque density gradient centrifugation and then cryopreserved in the vapor phase of liquid nitrogen. Purity and quantity of every magnetically sorted T cell population were checked by analytical flow cytometry. Genomic DNA was isolated from each sorted fraction and quantified by UV absorbance on a Nanodrop 2000c.

Using the deep immunoSEQ assay, multiplex PCR amplified TCR CDR3 regions from genomic DNA. Extracted genomic DNA from each cell subset was distributed evenly across all wells of several immunoSEQ 96-well plates, and each plate was treated as a replicate. For sorted subsets, each replicate PCR was loaded with approximately 0.2 ug genomic DNA, equivalent to about 30,000 T cell genomes. Purified libraries were quantified with a Qubit 3.0 fluorometer, sized on a Bioanalyzer 2100, and re-quantified with the KAPA Library Quantification kit. Every immunoSEQ 96-well plate was sequenced on a separate single-read 150-cycle Illumina NextSeq 550 flow cell. The authors' pipeline ran thus. Because the immunoSEQ output included only junctional sequences and no quality scores, the filtering could not be the same as the filtering used for full-length reads. To assign V/J genes and CDR3, sequences were annotated using PyIR, a Python wrapper for IgBLAST v1.9, with IMGT germline references. Reads were filtered out if the reads had weak V/J assignments (E-value above 1e-6), no CDR3, stop codons, out-of-frame junctions, or ambiguous translated residues. V3J clonotypes were defined as sequences sharing the same inferred V gene, J gene, and CDR3 amino acid sequence. The percentage overlap between two repertoires was calculated by dividing the number of shared unique clonotypes by the size of the smaller repertoire. Repertoire richness was assessed with RTK rarefaction, the Chao1 estimator, and Recon v2.1 estimates of unobserved clonotypes. OLGA was used to compute generation probabilities for all TCRbeta clonotypes that the gDNA method yielded from four donors. The table comes from immuneACCESS by way of TCRdb, which keeps in-frame sequences with V and J called. Part of the clones is missing from these tables; in studies checked, under half for an unresolved V gene and the rest for unknown reasons. That table gives V, J and clone size, and the DNA gave D and trimming. The sample has roughly 1,500,000 clones on record, approximately 98.5% of them singletons. The biggest ten clones account for about 0.35% of the sample.

The sequence derives from a young man in good health. Sequenced sample: naive CD4+ T cells sorted from blood. The sample's cell subset or site label, decoded: CD45RA+ positively selected. The rearranged segments are TRBV19 and TRBJ1-5, with no confidently assigned D gene. The CDR3 reads CASSMGSPNQPQHF. The bases read TGTGCCAGTAGTATGGGCAGCCCGAATCAGCCCCAGCATTTT.